Below are 19 T cell receptor beta chains sequenced from a single sample in a study of identical twins. TCRdb itself ran the 5' RACE reads through MiXCR, one entry per CDR3 protein. The data show under 250,000 distinct CDR3 sequences, more than 9.5% seen once. This same sample was also part of a study on yellow fever vaccine responses in identical twins.

The sample taken for sequencing was memory (CD45RO+) T cells sorted from blood. The source is a woman between 18 and 29 years old in good health.

This clonotype has just a few counts. CDR3 nucleotide sequence: TGCAGTGCTTGGACAGGGTTCAACACCGGGGAGCTGTTTTTT. Translation gives CSAWTGFNTGELFF. This chain links TRBV20-1 with TRBJ2-2, with TRBD1 matching 8 bases. Germline V gives CDR1 DFQATT, CDR2 SNEGSKA (reference sequence). The CDR3 consists of 14 residues. Unmatched junction bases numbered 4, after V lost 5 bases and J lost 2 bases.

The chain is built from TRBV3-1 and TRBJ1-3; D remains unclear. In germline, CDR1 is LGHDT, CDR2 YNNKEL (reference sequence). CDR3 length equals 16 residues. Trimming removed 0 bases from V and 10 bases from J, with 19 bases in between. CDR3 sequence reads: CASSQEDGPGWGTIYF. As DNA, the CDR3 is TGTGCCAGCAGCCAAGAGGACGGCCCCGGGTGGGGTACCATATATTTT.

This clonotype was picked up a small number of times. This rearrangement joins TRBV3-1 to TRBJ1-2; no clear D gene. Germline CDR1 and CDR2: LGHDT and YNNKEL (reference sequence). The CDR3 is made up of 13 amino acids. Trimming took 0 bases from V and 8 from J, leaving 10 bases between them. The CDR3 protein is CASSQEELRGYTF. The CDR3 coding sequence is TGTGCCAGCAGCCAAGAGGAGCTGAGAGGCTACACCTTC.

This rearrangement joins TRBV6-1 to TRBJ2-4; D is tentatively TRBD1 or TRBD2 (7 bases each). The V end lost 5 bases, the J end lost 8 bases, and 16 bases lay between the germline ends. CDR3 length: 14 amino acids. Germline values: CDR1 MNHNS, CDR2 SASEGT. The CDR3 here is CASSQGGARDIQYF. The CDR3, as DNA: TGTGCCAGCAGTCAGGGGGGGGCGAGGGACATTCAGTACTTC.

The chain recombines TRBV20-1 with TRBJ2-7; the match to TRBD1 covers 9 bases. This CDR3 comprises 12 residues. In germline, CDR1 is DFQATT, CDR2 SNEGSKA (reference sequence). Losses at the gene ends were 2 bases for V and 6 bases for J; bases not matched to a gene: 2. The CDR3 coding sequence is TGCAGTGCTAGAACAGGGGGCGGCGAGCAGTACTTC. Residues: CSARTGGGEQYF.

This rearrangement joins TRBV20-1 to TRBJ2-1, with 10 nucleotides matching TRBD2. CDR1 and CDR2 (germline): DFQATT, SNEGSKA (reference sequence). The CDR3 length is 16 residues. The DNA for the CDR3 is TGCTGCCTCTGGGGCCACCTAGCGGGAGTGTTCGATGAGCAGTTCTTC. Amino acids: CCLWGHLAGVFDEQFF.

This clonotype occurred many times. The chain links TRBV20-1 to TRBJ2-1; D remains ambiguous. This CDR3 contains 13 residues. Germline V gene sequence: CDR1 DFQATT, CDR2 SNEGSKA (reference sequence). V was pared by 2 bases and J by 5 bases, with 10 bases between. The CDR3 loop reads CSARIPTNNEQFF. DNA for the CDR3: TGCAGTGCTAGAATCCCGACCAACAATGAGCAGTTCTTC.

J is TRBJ2-7 and V is TRBV5-1; 9 bases are shared with TRBD1. V was pared by 4 bases and J by 5 bases, with 7 bases of the junction left unmatched. The CDR3 has 14 amino acids. CDR1 is SGHRS, CDR2 YFSETQ, per germline. The CDR3 region is CASSTDRGIDEQYF. The CDR3 nucleotides read TGCGCCAGCAGCACCGACAGGGGGATCGACGAGCAGTACTTC. Complete variable domain (other parts from reference TRBV5-1 and TRBJ2-7): KAGVTQTPRYLIKTRGQQVTLSCSPISGHRSVSWYQQTPGQGLQFLFEYFSETQRNKGNFPGRFSGRQFSNSRSEMNVSTLELGDSALYLCASSTDRGIDEQYFGPGTRLTVT.

Written as DNA, the CDR3 is TGTGCCAGCAGCGTCCCGGGGGGAGATACGCAGTATTTT. Amino acid sequence: CASSVPGGDTQYF. The chain joins TRBV7-2 to TRBJ2-3; 7 nucleotides align to TRBD2. Trimming at V came to 5 bases and at J to 5 bases, leaving 4 bases not matched to a gene. Germline V gives CDR1 SGHTA, CDR2 FQGNSA. The CDR3 is made up of 13 amino acids.

This clonotype came up many times. This chain connects TRBV2 to TRBJ2-3; D gene ambiguous. Germline V gives CDR1 SNHLY, CDR2 FYNNEI. V shed 10 bases and J shed 0 bases, with 14 bases lying between them. The CDR3 length is 14 residues. The CDR3 bases are TGTGCCACCGAGCCGGTGGCCAGCACAGATACGCAGTATTTT. Amino acid sequence: CATEPVASTDTQYF.

This chain connects TRBV9 to TRBJ1-6; 9 nucleotides agree with TRBD1. In germline, CDR1 is SGDLS, CDR2 YYNGEE. The J segment lost 8 bases and the V segment lost 3 bases, leaving 9 bases of the junction unmatched. This CDR3 is 16 amino acids long. As DNA, the CDR3 is TGTGCCAGCAGCGGGGGGACAGGGATGAAGGATTCACCCCTCCACTTT. It codes for CASSGGTGMKDSPLHF.

This chain connects TRBV11-2 to TRBJ2-5; a weak D match, TRBD2 (5 bases). This CDR3 region has 14 residues. Deletions cut 2 bases from V and 1 base from J, with 8 bases between. Germline CDR1 and CDR2: SGHAT and FQNNGV. The CDR3 DNA sequence: TGTGCCAGCAGCTTACGAGGGTCCCAAGAGACCCAGTACTTC. Translated: CASSLRGSQETQYF.

This clonotype appeared a few times. The chain couples TRBV3-1 to TRBJ2-1; TRBD2 matches at 12 bases. The CDR3 totals 14 residues. J lost 14 bases, V lost 2 bases, and 7 bases had no gene match. Per germline, CDR1 LGHDT and CDR2 YNNKEL (reference sequence). The CDR3 coding sequence is TGTGCCAGCAGCCAATTGACTAGCGGGAGTGGGAAGTTCTTC. As protein: CASSQLTSGSGKFF.

This clonotype was counted a few times. The rearrangement joins TRBV11-3 to TRBJ2-2; D gene unclear. Germline V gene sequence: CDR1 SGHNT, CDR2 YENEEA. V lost 5 bases and J lost 6, with 10 bases in between. This CDR3 has 13 amino acids. The CDR3 DNA is TGTGCCAGCAGCAAACCCCCCGCCGGGGAGCTGTTTTTT. Its translation: CASSKPPAGELFF.

This clonotype appeared many times. At one end the junction does not follow the germline gene, possibly because of a read error. The J gene is TRBJ2-4, the V gene TRBV20-1, with D tentatively TRBD2 (6 bases). Germline V lookup: CDR1 DFQATT, CDR2 SNEGSKA (reference sequence). The CDR3 sequence is 12 residues long. The CDR3 DNA follows: TGCAGTACTAGGGTTGGGGGGAACATTCAGTACTTC. Protein product: CSTRVGGNIQYF.

The rearrangement links TRBV12-3 or TRBV12-4 to TRBJ1-2; the D gene is possibly TRBD1 (6 bases). The CDR3 loop spans 12 amino acids. The V and J ends lost 2 bases and 8 bases respectively, with 9 bases between them. CDR3 DNA: TGTGCCAGCAGTTTAACAGGGTACGGCTACACCTTC. Protein: CASSLTGYGYTF.

The table lists this clonotype with many counts. The chain recombines TRBV29-1 with TRBJ2-5; D may be TRBD1 (6 bases). Germline V gene data show CDR1 as SQVTM and CDR2 as ANQGSEA. The CDR3 covers 12 residues. Trimming took 7 bases from V and 4 from J, leaving 13 bases between them. CDR3 loop: CSATGTRETQYF. The CDR3 DNA follows: TGCAGCGCAACAGGGACCAGAGAGACCCAGTACTTC.

This rearrangement joins TRBV2 to TRBJ2-2, with TRBD1 as a possible D gene (7 bases). Germline V gene data show CDR1 as SNHLY and CDR2 as FYNNEI. The length of the CDR3 is 16 residues. Deletions cut 7 bases from V and 0 bases from J, with 15 bases between. In DNA form, the CDR3 reads TGTGCCAGCAAATCCGGAGGGGGCACGAACACCGGGGAGCTGTTTTTT. Protein product: CASKSGGGTNTGELFF.

This clonotype has only a few counts. This chain joins TRBV10-3 and TRBJ1-2; a possible D gene is TRBD1 (6 bases). This CDR3 spans 16 amino acids. V shed 2 bases and J shed 5 bases, with 18 bases lying between them. Germline CDR1 is ENHRY and CDR2 is SYGVKD. Written as DNA, the CDR3 is TGTGCCATCAGTGAGAGGGGACACTCCAAGGCGTATGGCTACACCTTC. Protein: CAISERGHSKAYGYTF.